This T cell receptor beta chain was sequenced for a study of control samples from healthy donors and cancer patients. The assay was immunoSEQ multiplex PCR, and TCRdb's table has in-frame clones only and misses some. The sample contains about 110,000 clones, just over 90% of which appear only once. Germline loops: CDR1 MNHNS, CDR2 SASEGT. The V gene lost 4 bases and the J gene lost 3 bases, with 19 bases spanning the gap. CDR3 size: 16 residues. Material for sequencing was blood. The chain combines TRBV6-1 with TRBJ2-7; tentatively, D is TRBD1 or TRBD2 (5 bases each). The TCR originated in a human donor in good health. The donor label of this sample is uncertain. DNA of the CDR3: TGTGCCAGCAGTGTTATGACCGGGACCAGCGGCTACGAGCAGTACTTC. This gives the protein CASSVMTGTSGYEQYF.